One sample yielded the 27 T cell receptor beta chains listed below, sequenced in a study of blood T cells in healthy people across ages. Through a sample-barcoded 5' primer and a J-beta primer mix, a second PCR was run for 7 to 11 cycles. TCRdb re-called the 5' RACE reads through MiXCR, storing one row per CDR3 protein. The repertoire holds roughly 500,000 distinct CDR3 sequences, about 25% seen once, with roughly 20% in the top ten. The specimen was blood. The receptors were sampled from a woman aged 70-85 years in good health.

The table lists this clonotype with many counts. The DNA of the CDR3 is TGTGCCATCAGACAGGACAGGGCTACTTCCCACGAGCAGTACTTC. This sequence encodes CAIRQDRATSHEQYF. The chain employs TRBV10-3 and TRBJ2-7; TRBD1 agrees at 8 bases. The germline CDR1 and CDR2 sequences are ENHRY and SYGVKD. The CDR3 is 15 amino acids. After removal of 6 bases from V and 5 bases from J, the junction contained 12 bases not matched to a gene.

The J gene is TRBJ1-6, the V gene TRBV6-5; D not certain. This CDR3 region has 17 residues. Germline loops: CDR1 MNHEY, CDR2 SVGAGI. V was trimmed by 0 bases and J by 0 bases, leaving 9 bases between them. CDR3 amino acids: CASSYSWDPSYNSPLHF. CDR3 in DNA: TGTGCCAGCAGTTACTCCTGGGATCCCTCCTATAATTCACCCCTCCACTTT.

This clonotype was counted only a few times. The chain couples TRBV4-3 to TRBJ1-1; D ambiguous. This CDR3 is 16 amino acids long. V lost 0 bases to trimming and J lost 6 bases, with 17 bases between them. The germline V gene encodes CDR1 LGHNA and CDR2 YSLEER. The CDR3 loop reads CASSQDLEQEHSEAFF. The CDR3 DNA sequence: TGCGCCAGCAGCCAAGATCTGGAGCAAGAACACTCTGAAGCTTTCTTT.

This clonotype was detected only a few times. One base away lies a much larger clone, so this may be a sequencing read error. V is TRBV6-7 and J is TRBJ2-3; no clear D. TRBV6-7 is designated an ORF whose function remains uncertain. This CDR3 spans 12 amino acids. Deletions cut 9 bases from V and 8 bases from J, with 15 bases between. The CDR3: CARPTTQGTQYF. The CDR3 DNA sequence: TGTGCCAGACCCACCACTCAAGGTACGCAGTATTTT.

This chain's CDR3 is CASSLFRGSNTGELFF. The CDR3 bases are TGTGCCAGCAGCTTGTTTCGGGGGTCGAACACCGGGGAGCTGTTTTTT. The gene calls are TRBV5-5 and TRBJ2-2, with D perhaps matching TRBD2 (6 bases). The ends were cut back, 1 base at V and 0 bases at J, with 10 bases in the middle. The CDR3 covers 16 residues. In germline, CDR1 is SGHKS, CDR2 YYEKEE (reference sequence).

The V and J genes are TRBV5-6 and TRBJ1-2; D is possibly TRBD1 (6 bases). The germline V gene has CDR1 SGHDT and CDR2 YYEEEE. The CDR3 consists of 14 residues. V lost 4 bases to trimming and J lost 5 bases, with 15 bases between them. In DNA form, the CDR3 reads TGTGCCAGCAGCGAACAGGGAGAGGGATATGGCTACACCTTC. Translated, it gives CASSEQGEGYGYTF.

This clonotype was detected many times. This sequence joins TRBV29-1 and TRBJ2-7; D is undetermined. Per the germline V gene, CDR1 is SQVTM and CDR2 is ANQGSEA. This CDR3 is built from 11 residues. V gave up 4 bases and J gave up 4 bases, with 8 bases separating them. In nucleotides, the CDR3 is TGCAGCGTTGTGGGTCAATACGAGCAGTACTTC. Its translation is CSVVGQYEQYF.

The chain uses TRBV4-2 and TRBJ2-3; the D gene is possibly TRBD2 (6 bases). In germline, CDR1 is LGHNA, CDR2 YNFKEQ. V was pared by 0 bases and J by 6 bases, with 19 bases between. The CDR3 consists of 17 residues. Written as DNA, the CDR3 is TGTGCCAGCAGCCAAGATCTGGCGGGGAGGTCGGCGGATACGCAGTATTTT. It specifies CASSQDLAGRSADTQYF.

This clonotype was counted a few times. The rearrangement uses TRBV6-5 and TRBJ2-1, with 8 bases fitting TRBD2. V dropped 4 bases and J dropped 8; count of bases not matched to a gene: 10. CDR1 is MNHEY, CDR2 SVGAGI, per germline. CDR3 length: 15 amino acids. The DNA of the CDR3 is TGTGCCAGCAGTTCCGGGGGGGCCGGGTACGATGAGCAGTTCTTC. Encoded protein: CASSSGGAGYDEQFF.

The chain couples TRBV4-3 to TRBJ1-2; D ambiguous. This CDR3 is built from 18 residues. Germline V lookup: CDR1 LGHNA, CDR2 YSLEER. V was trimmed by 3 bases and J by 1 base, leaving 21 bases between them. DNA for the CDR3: TGCGCCAGCAGCCAGGGGTCCGGGAGAAAAACCCATAACTATGGCTACACCTTC. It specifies CASSQGSGRKTHNYGYTF.

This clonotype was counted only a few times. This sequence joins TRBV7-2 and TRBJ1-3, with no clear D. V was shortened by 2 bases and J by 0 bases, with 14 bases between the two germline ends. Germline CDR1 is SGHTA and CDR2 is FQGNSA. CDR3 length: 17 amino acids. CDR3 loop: CASSLKIVQNSGNTIYF. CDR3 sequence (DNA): TGTGCCAGCAGCTTAAAAATAGTACAGAACTCTGGAAACACCATATATTTT.

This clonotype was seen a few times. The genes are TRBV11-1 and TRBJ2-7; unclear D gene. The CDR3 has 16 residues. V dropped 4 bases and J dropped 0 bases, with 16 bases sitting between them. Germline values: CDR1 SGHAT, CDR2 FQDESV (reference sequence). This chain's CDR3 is CASSSYGQTSSYEQYF. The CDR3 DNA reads TGTGCCAGCAGCTCCTATGGGCAGACGAGCTCCTACGAGCAGTACTTC.

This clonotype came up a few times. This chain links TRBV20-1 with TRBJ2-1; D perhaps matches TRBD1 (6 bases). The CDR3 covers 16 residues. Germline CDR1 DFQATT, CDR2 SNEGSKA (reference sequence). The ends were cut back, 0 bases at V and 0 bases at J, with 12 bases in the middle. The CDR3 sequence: CSARDHRGSSYNEQFF. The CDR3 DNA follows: TGCAGTGCTAGAGATCATAGGGGGAGCTCCTACAATGAGCAGTTCTTC.

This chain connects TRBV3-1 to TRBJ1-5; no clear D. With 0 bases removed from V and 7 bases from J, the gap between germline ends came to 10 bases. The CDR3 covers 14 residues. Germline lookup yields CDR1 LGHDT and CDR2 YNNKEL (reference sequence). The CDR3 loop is CASSQDIQLQPQHF. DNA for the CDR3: TGTGCCAGCAGCCAAGATATACAGTTGCAGCCCCAGCATTTT.

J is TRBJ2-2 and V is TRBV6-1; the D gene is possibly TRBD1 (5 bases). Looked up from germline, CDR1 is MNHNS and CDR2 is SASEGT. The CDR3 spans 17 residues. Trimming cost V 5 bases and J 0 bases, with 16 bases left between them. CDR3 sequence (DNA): TGTGCCAGCAGTAAAACGACAGCGTGGTCGAACACCGGGGAGCTGTTTTTT. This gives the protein CASSKTTAWSNTGELFF.

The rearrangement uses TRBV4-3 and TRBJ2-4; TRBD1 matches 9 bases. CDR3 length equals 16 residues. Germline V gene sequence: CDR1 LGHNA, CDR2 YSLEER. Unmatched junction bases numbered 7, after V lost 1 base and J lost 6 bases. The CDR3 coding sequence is TGCGCCAGCAGCCAAGTACAGGGGGCGGTTGGAAACATTCAGTACTTC. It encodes CASSQVQGAVGNIQYF.

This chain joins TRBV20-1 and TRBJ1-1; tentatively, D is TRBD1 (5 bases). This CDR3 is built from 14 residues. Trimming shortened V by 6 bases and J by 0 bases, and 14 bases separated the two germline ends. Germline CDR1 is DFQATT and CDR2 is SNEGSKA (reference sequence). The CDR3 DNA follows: TGCAGTGCCGCGCCGACAGTAATGAACACTGAAGCTTTCTTT. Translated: CSAAPTVMNTEAFF.

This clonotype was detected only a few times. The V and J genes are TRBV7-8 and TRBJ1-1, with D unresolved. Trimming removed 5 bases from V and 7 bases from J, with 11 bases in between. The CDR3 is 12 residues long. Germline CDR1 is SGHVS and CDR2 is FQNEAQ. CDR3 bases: TGTGCCAGCAGCAACAATAACCTTGAAGCTTTCTTT. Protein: CASSNNNLEAFF.

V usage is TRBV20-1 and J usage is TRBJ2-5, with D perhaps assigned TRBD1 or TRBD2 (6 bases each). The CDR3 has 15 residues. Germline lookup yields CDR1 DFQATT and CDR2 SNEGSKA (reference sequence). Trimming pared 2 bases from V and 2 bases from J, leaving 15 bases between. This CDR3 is CSARPGASGQETQYF. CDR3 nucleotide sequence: TGCAGTGCTAGACCGGGGGCGAGCGGTCAAGAGACCCAGTACTTC.

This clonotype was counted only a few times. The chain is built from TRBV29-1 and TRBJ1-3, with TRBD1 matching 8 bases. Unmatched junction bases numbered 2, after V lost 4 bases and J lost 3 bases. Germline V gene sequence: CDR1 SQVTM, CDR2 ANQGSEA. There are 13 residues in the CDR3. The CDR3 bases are TGCAGCGTTGCCGGGACAGGTGGAAACACCATATATTTT. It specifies CSVAGTGGNTIYF. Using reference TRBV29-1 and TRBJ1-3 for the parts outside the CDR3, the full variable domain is SAVISQKPSRDICQRGTSLTIQCQVDSQVTMMFWYRQQPGQSLTLIATANQGSEATYESGFVIDKFPISRPNLTFSTLTVSNMSPEDSSIYLCSVAGTGGNTIYFGEGSWLTVV.

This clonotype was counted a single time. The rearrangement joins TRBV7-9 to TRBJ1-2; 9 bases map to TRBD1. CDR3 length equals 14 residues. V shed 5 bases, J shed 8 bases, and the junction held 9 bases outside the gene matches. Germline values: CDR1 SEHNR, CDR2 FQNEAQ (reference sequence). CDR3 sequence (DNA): TGTGCCAGCAGCAACACCGGGACAGGGAACGGCTACACCTTC. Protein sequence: CASSNTGTGNGYTF.

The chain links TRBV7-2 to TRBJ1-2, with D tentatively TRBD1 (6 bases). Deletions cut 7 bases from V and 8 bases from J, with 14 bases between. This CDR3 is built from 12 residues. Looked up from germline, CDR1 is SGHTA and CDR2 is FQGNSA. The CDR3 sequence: CASKSGVSGYTF. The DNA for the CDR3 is TGTGCCAGCAAGTCAGGGGTCTCGGGCTACACCTTC.

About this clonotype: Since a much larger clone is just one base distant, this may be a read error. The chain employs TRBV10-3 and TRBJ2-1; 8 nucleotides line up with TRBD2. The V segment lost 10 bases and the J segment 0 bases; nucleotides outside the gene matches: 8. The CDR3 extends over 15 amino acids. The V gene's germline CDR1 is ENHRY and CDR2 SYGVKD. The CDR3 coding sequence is TGTGCCAACAGCCAAGCGGGGGTCTCCTACAATGAGCAGTTCTTC. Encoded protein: CANSQAGVSYNEQFF.

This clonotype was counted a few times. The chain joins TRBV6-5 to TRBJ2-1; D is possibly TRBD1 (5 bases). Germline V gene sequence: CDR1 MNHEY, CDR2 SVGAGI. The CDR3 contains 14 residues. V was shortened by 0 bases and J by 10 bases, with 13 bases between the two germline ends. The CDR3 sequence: CASSYSSQGGEQFF. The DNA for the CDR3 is TGTGCCAGCAGTTACTCGTCCCAGGGCGGCGAGCAGTTCTTC.

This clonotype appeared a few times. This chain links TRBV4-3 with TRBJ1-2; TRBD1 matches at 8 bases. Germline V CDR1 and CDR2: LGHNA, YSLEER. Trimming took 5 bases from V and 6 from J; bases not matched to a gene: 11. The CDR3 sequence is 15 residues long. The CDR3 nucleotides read TGCGCCAGCAGCTTCTACAGGGGGAACAAGGATGGCTACACCTTC. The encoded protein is CASSFYRGNKDGYTF.

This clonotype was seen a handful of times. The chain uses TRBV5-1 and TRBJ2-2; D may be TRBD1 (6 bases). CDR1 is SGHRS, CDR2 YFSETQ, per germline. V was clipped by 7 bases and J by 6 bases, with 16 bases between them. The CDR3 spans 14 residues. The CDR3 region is CASRRDTAAGELFF. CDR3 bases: TGCGCCAGCCGCCGGGACACAGCCGCCGGGGAGCTGTTTTTT.

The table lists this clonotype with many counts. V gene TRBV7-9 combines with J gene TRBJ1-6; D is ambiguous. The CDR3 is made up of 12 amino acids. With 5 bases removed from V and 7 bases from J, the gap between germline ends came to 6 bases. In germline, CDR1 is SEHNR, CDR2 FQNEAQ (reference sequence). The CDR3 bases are TGTGCCAGCAGCAGGAGCAATTCACCCCTCCACTTT. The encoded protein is CASSRSNSPLHF.